The rows below give T cell receptor beta chains drawn from one sample of a study of blood T cell repertoires in COVID-19. Sequencing used immunoSEQ multiplex PCR; TCRdb keeps in-frame clones, though not all of them. The table has some 390,000 clones, approximately 90% seen once. The sequencing sample was made of peripheral blood. All receptors come from a woman aged 40 to 50 with COVID-19, enrolled during active disease. Both conserved end residues are part of each CDR3. D genes are given only for firm matches. Only some rows state a clone size, as once, few, many or a class for expanded clones.

j_call v_call clone_size d_call cdr3_length cdr3_nt cdr3_aa
TRBJ1-2 TRBV2 . . 15 TGTGCCAGCAGCCCCCAAGTACAGGGTAACTATGGCTACACCTTC CASSPQVQGNYGYTF
TRBJ1-1 TRBV6-5 . . 14 TGTGCCAGCAGTTACTCCCTTAGGGGCGTGGGAGCTTTCTTT CASSYSLRGVGAFF
TRBJ2-1 TRBV30 . TRBD2 14 TGTGCCTGCGCCGAGGGGAGGGATGGCAATGAGCAGTTCTTC CACAEGRDGNEQFF
TRBJ2-2 TRBV5-1 . . 16 TGCGCCAGCAGCTTGGCGGTAGGGAGCGGCACCGGGGAGCTGTTTTTT CASSLAVGSGTGELFF
TRBJ2-1 TRBV2 . TRBD2 15 TGTGCCAGCAGTGAGGGACTAGCGGGATACAATGAGCAGTTCTTC CASSEGLAGYNEQFF
TRBJ1-1 TRBV6-6 . . 13 TGTGCCAGCAGTTACGGCTCGAACACTGAAGCTTTCTTT CASSYGSNTEAFF
TRBJ2-5 TRBV7-9 once TRBD2 21 TGTGCCAGCAGCACCCCAAGGGCCCCCCTGGCAGCGGGAGGGAAGGCAGAGACCCAGTACTTC CASSTPRAPLAAGGKAETQYF
TRBJ1-2 TRBV28 . . 12 TGTGCCAGCAGTCGCGGAATCTATGGCTACACCTTC CASSRGIYGYTF
TRBJ2-2 TRBV28 . . 15 TGTGCCAGCAGTTTACAGGGGCTGAACACCGGGGAGCTGTTTTTT CASSLQGLNTGELFF
TRBJ2-2 TRBV6-2/TRBV6-3 . . 18 TGTGCCAGCAGTTACGGCGGGTTGGACTTCCTGAACACCGGGGAGCTGTTTTTT CASSYGGLDFLNTGELFF
TRBJ2-1 TRBV19 . . 13 TGTGCCAGTAGGGGGCCGACAGACAATGAGCAGTTCTTC CASRGPTDNEQFF
TRBJ1-1 TRBV5-6 . TRBD1 15 TGTGCCAGCAGCAACCTGGACAGGGCTAACACTGAAGCTTTCTTT CASSNLDRANTEAFF